This entry is about one T cell receptor beta chain. Its antigen is as yet unknown. CDR1 is SNHLY, CDR2 FYNNEI, per germline. The V end lost 10 bases, the J end lost 7 bases, and 20 bases lay between the germline ends. The CDR3 consists of 13 residues. This table comes from immunoSEQ multiplex PCR, and its TCRdb copy is limited to in-frame clones, with some not included. Of roughly 270,000 clones listed, around 93% are singletons. This record belongs to a study of T cell responses to AZD1222 COVID-19 vaccine. Study results and limitations: Once two AZD1222 doses were given, Spike-specific TCR breadth and depth went up. Only after the peak T cell response were repertoires sampled.

The rearrangement uses TRBV2 and TRBJ2-7; D tentatively fits TRBD1 or TRBD2 (7 bases each). The sequences come from peripheral blood, collected 28 days after the second AZD1222 dose. The sequence came from an adult who received the AZD1222 COVID-19 vaccine. The CDR3 DNA is TGTGCCAACCAGCGGGGAGGGGGCGAGGAGCAGTACTTC. It specifies CANQRGGGEEQYF.